The 5 T cell receptor beta chains in this list originate from one sample, sequenced in a study of multiple sclerosis patients with progressive multifocal leukoencephalopathy. Clones were read by immunoSEQ multiplex PCR, and TCRdb kept only the in-frame ones, dropping some. In the table there are tens of thousands of clones, roughly nine tenths of which are singletons. Time point reported: time of PML onset. Sample: PBMCs, taken from a patient treated with natalizumab. The receptors here all came from a human donor with progressive multifocal leukoencephalopathy.

The J gene is TRBJ1-4, the V gene TRBV6-5, with TRBD1 matching 8 bases. Germline V gene lookup returns CDR1 MNHEY and CDR2 SVGAGI. The junction had 8 bases not matched to a gene; V was cut back by 4 bases and J by 7 bases. This CDR3 has 15 residues. The CDR3 region has the DNA TGTGCCAGCAGTTGGACAGGGAGGCAGAGTGAAAAACTGTTTTTT. Translation: CASSWTGRQSEKLFF.

V usage is TRBV4-3 and J usage is TRBJ1-1; 9 positions agree with TRBD1. The germline V gene encodes CDR1 LGHNA and CDR2 YSLEER. V gave up 0 bases and J gave up 2 bases; unmatched junction bases: 13. The CDR3 loop spans 19 amino acids. In DNA, the CDR3 is TGCGCCAGCAGCCAAGAAGCACAGGGGGCGATTGGTGAAAACACTGAAGCTTTCTTT. Its protein is CASSQEAQGAIGENTEAFF.

The chain uses TRBV6-5 and TRBJ2-7; the match to TRBD1 covers 8 bases. The CDR3 runs 15 residues. Germline V gene data show CDR1 as MNHEY and CDR2 as SVGAGI. J lost 0 bases, V lost 7 bases, and 8 bases had no gene match. DNA of the CDR3: TGTGCCAGCACTGTGTGGGGACAGGTCTCCTACGAGCAGTACTTC. Translated, it gives CASTVWGQVSYEQYF.

The CDR3 nucleotides are TGTGCCAGCAGCGTAGGGCCTAGCGGGAGTACAGATACGCAGTATTTT. It is translated as CASSVGPSGSTDTQYF. The V gene is TRBV9, the J gene TRBJ2-3; TRBD2 matches at 10 bases. Germline assignment: CDR1 SGDLS and CDR2 YYNGEE. V lost 0 bases, J lost 3 bases, and 4 bases stayed unmatched. CDR3 length: 16 amino acids.

The chain uses TRBV28 and TRBJ1-2, with D perhaps matching TRBD1 (6 bases). The CDR3 covers 15 residues. V lost 5 bases and J 4 bases, leaving 17 bases between the germline ends. Germline assignment: CDR1 MDHEN and CDR2 SYDVKM. The CDR3 DNA reads as TGTGCCAGCAGTATACGATCGACAGGCAGCTATGGCTACACCTTC. It codes for CASSIRSTGSYGYTF.